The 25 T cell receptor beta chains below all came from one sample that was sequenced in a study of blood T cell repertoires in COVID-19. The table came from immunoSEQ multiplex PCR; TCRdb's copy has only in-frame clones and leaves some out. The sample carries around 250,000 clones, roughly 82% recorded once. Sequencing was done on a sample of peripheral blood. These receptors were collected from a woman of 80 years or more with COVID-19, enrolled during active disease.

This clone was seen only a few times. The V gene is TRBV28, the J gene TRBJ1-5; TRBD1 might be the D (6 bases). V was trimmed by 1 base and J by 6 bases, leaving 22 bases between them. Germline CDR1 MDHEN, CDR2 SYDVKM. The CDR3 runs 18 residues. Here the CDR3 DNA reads TGTGCCAGCAGTTTATCGGGTGGTGCGGGGGGCAGGAGTCAGCCCCAGCATTTT. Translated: CASSLSGGAGGRSQPQHF.

CDR3 residues: CASRPGDTEAFF. The CDR3 nucleotides read TGTGCCAGCCGTCCAGGGGACACTGAAGCTTTCTTT. This rearrangement joins TRBV6-6 to TRBJ1-1; tentative D call: TRBD1 (6 bases). Germline CDR1 reads MNHNY; CDR2 reads SVGAGI (reference sequence). The CDR3 is made up of 12 amino acids. V gave up 8 bases and J gave up 3 bases, with 10 bases separating them.

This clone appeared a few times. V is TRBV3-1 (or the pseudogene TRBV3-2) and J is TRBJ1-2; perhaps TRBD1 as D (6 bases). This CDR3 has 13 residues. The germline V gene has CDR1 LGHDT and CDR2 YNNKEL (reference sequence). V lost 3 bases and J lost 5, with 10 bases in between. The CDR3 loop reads CASSHGTPYGYTF. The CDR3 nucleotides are TGTGCCAGCAGCCACGGGACACCGTATGGCTACACCTTC.

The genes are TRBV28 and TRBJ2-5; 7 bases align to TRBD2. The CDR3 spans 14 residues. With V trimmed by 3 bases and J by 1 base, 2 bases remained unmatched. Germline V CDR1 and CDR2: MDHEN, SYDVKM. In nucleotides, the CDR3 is TGTGCCAGCAGTTTCGGGGGGTCCCAAGAGACCCAGTACTTC. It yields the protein CASSFGGSQETQYF.

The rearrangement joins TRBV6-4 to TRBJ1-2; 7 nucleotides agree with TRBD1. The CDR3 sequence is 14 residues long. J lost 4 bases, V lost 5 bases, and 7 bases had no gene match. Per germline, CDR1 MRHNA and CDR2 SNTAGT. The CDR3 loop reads CASSPQGQLYGYTF. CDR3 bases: TGTGCCAGCAGTCCTCAGGGACAGCTCTATGGCTACACCTTC.

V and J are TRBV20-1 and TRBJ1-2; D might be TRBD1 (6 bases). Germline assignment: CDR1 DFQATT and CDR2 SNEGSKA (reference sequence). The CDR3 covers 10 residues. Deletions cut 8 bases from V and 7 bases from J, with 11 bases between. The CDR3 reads CSIQGGGYTF. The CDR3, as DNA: TGCAGTATCCAAGGGGGTGGCTACACCTTC.

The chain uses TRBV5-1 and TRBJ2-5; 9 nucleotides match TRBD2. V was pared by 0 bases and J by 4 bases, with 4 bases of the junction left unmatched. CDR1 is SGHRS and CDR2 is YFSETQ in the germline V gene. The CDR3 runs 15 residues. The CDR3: CASSLASGGRETQYF. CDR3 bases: TGCGCCAGCAGCTTGGCGAGCGGGGGGCGAGAGACCCAGTACTTC.

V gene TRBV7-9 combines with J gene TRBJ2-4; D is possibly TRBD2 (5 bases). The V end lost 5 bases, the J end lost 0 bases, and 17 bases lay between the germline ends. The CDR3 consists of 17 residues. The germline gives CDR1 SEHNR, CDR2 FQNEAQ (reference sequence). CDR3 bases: TGTGCCAGCAGCCCCACGGGCGGGCGGGTAGCCAAAAACATTCAGTACTTC. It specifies CASSPTGGRVAKNIQYF.

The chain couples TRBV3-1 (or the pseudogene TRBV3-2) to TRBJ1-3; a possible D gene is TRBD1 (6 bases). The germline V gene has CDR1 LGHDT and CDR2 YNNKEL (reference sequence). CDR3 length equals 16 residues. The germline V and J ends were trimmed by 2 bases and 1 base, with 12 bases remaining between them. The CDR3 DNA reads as TGTGCCAGCAGCCAAACACAGGGTTCATCTGGAAACACCATATATTTT. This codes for CASSQTQGSSGNTIYF.

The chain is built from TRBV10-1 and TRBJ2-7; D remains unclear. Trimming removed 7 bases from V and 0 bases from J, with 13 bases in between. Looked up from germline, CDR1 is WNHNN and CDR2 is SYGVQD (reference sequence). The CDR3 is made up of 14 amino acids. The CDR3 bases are TGCGCCAGCACCTCGGAGCAGAGCTCCTACGAGCAGTACTTC. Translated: CASTSEQSSYEQYF.

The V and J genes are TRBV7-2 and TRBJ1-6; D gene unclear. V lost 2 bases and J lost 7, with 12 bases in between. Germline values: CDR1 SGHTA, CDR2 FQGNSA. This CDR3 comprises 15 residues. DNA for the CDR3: TGTGCCAGCAGCTTATGGGCGGGGTCCAATTCACCCCTCCACTTT. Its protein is CASSLWAGSNSPLHF. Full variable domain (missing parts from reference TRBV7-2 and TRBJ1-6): GAGVSQSPSNKVTEKGKDVELRCDPISGHTALYWYRQSLGQGLEFLIYFQGNSAPDKSGLPSDRFSAERTGGSVSTLTIQRTQQEDSAVYLCASSLWAGSNSPLHFGNGTRLTVT.

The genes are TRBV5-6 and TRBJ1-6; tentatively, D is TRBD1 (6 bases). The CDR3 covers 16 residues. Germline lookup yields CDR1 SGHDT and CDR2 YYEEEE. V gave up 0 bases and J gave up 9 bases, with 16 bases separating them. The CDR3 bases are TGTGCCAGCAGCTTGGGCTTCGCAGGGGTCGCTTCACCCCTCCACTTT. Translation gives CASSLGFAGVASPLHF.

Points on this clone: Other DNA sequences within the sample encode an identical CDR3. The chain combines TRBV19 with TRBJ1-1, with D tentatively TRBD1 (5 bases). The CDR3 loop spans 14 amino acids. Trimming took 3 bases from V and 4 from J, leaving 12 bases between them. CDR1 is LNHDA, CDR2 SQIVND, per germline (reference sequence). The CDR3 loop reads CASSIQGVGTEAFF. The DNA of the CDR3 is TGTGCCAGTAGTATTCAGGGTGTGGGCACTGAAGCTTTCTTT.

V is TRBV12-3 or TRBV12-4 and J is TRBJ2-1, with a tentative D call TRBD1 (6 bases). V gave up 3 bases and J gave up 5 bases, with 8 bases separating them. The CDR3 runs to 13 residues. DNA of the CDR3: TGTGCCAGCAGTTTTCAGGGGCACAATGAGCAGTTCTTC. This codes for CASSFQGHNEQFF.

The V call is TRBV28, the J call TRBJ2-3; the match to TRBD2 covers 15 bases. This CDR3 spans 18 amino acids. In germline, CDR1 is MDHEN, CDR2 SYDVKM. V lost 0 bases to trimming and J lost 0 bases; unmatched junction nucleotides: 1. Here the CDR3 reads CASSLWGLAGGSTDTQYF. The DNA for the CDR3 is TGTGCCAGCAGTTTATGGGGACTAGCGGGGGGAAGCACAGATACGCAGTATTTT.

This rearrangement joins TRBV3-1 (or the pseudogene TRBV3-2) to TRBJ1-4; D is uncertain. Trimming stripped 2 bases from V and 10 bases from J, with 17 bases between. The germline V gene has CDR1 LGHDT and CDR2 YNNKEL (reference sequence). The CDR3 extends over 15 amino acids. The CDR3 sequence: CASSQREGQNGKLFF. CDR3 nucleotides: TGTGCCAGCAGCCAACGGGAGGGCCAAAACGGAAAACTGTTTTTT.

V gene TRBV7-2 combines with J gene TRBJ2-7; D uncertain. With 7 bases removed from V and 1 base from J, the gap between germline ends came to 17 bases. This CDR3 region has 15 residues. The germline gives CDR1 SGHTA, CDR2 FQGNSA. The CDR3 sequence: CASKSQTTNSYEQYF. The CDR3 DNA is TGTGCCAGCAAGAGCCAAACAACTAATTCCTACGAGCAGTACTTC.

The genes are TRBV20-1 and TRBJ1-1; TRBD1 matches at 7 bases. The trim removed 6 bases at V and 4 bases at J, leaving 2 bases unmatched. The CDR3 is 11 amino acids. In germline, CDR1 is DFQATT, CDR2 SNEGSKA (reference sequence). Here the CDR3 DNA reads TGCAGTGCCCCAGGGGGCACTGAAGCTTTCTTT. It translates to CSAPGGTEAFF.

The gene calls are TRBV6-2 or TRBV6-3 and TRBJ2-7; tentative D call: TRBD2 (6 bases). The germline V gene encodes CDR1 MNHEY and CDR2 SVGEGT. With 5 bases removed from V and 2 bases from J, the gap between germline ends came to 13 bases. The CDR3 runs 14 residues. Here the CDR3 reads CASSPRRGAYEQYF. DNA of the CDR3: TGTGCCAGCAGTCCGCGGAGGGGAGCCTACGAGCAGTACTTC.

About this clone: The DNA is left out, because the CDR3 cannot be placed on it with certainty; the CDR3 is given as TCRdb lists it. The CDR3 spells CASILGRGPKRYGYTF. The V call is TRBV5-1, the J call TRBJ1-2; TRBD1 reflects the table's D call only, with no check against the DNA. From its first to its last residue, the CDR3 has 16 amino acids. Germline V gives CDR1 SGHRS, CDR2 YFSETQ.

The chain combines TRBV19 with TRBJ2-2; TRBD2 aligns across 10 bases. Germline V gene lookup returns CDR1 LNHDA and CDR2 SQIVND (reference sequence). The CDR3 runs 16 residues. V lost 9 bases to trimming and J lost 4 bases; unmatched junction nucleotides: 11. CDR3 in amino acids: CASGSGGHWGTGELFF. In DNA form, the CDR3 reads TGTGCCAGCGGTAGCGGGGGGCATTGGGGCACCGGGGAGCTGTTTTTT.

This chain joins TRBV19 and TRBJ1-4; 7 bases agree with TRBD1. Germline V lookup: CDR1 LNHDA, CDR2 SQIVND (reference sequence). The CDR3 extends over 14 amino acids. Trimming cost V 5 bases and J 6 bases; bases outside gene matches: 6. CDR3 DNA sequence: TGTGCCAGTAGTTCTCAGGGGGTGGATGAAAAACTGTTTTTT. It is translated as CASSSQGVDEKLFF.

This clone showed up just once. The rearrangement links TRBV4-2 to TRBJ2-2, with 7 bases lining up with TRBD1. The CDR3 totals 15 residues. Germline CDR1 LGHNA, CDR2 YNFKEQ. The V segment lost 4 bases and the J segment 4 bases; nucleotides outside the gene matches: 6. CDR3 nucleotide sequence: TGTGCCAGCAGCCCGATACAGGGGCTCACCGGGGAGCTGTTTTTT. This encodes CASSPIQGLTGELFF.

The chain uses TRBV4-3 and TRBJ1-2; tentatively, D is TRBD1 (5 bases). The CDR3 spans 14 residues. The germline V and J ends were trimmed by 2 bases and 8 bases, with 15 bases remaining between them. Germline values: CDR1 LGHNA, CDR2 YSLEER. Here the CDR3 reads CASSQLTGPSGYTF. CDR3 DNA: TGCGCCAGCAGCCAACTCACAGGTCCGTCGGGCTACACCTTC.

Here the CDR3 reads CASRWAGGGSYEQYV. Here the CDR3 DNA reads TGTGCCAGCAGGTGGGCAGGGGGAGGCTCCTACGAGCAGTACGTC. The rearrangement uses TRBV5-6 and TRBJ2-7; maybe TRBD1 (7 bases). With 5 bases removed from V and 0 bases from J, the gap between germline ends came to 15 bases. The CDR3 runs to 15 residues. Germline V gives CDR1 SGHDT, CDR2 YYEEEE.